The 24 T cell receptor beta chains below come from one sample, sequenced in a study of cytomegalovirus exposure and HLA in healthy donors. PCR involved 60 Vbeta and 13 Jbeta primers. The repertoire was sequenced with immunoSEQ multiplex PCR; TCRdb's copy has only in-frame clones and lacks some. The table has roughly 150,000 clones, 75% to 90% seen once. Material: PBMCs. The source of these receptors is a female donor in good health and CMV-seronegative.

This chain links TRBV6-1 with TRBJ1-1; TRBD1 agrees at 7 bases. Looked up from germline, CDR1 is MNHNS and CDR2 is SASEGT. CDR3 length: 14 residues. V lost 1 base, J lost 1 base, and 0 bases stayed unmatched. The CDR3 sequence is CASSEDRGNTEAFF. CDR3 nucleotide sequence: TGTGCCAGCAGTGAAGACAGGGGGAACACTGAAGCTTTCTTT.

The V gene is TRBV28, the J gene TRBJ2-7; no definite D call. Germline CDR1 and CDR2: MDHEN and SYDVKM. V was shortened by 1 base and J by 0 bases, with 10 bases between the two germline ends. The CDR3 is 15 residues long. The CDR3 reads CASSLSRLISYEQYF. The CDR3 DNA reads TGTGCCAGCAGTTTATCCAGGCTGATCTCCTACGAGCAGTACTTC.

The J gene is TRBJ1-5, the V gene TRBV18; D may be TRBD1 (5 bases). The V end was cut by 1 base, the J end by 6 bases, with 16 bases between. CDR1 and CDR2 from the germline V gene are KGHSH and LQKENI. This CDR3 spans 16 amino acids. CDR3 DNA: TGTGCCAGCTCACCACGGGGGGGAGGAGAAGCTCAGCCCCAGCATTTT. Translated, it gives CASSPRGGGEAQPQHF.

This clone has a handful of counts. The chain carries TRBV2 and TRBJ1-5, with 8 bases aligning to TRBD1. The germline V gene has CDR1 SNHLY and CDR2 FYNNEI. Germline trimming cut 6 bases from V and 5 bases from J; bases unmatched to any gene: 3. This CDR3 has 13 amino acids. DNA of the CDR3: TGTGCCAGCAGCAGGGGGCTGGATCAGCCCCAGCATTTT. It yields the protein CASSRGLDQPQHF.

The chain links TRBV29-1 to TRBJ1-1; D is possibly TRBD1 (6 bases). CDR1 and CDR2 (germline): SQVTM, ANQGSEA. This CDR3 region has 12 residues. Trimming cost V 5 bases and J 7 bases, with 14 bases left between them. The CDR3 DNA sequence: TGCAGCGTTAGAACAGGGAGGGGTGAAGCTTTCTTT. Its translation: CSVRTGRGEAFF. The full variable domain, completed using reference TRBV29-1 and TRBJ1-1, is SAVISQKPSRDICQRGTSLTIQCQVDSQVTMMFWYRQQPGQSLTLIATANQGSEATYESGFVIDKFPISRPNLTFSTLTVSNMSPEDSSIYLCSVRTGRGEAFFGQGTRLTVV.

About this clone itself: Other nucleotide sequences in the sample specify the same CDR3. The V and J genes are TRBV28 and TRBJ1-2; D is unresolved. V was clipped by 4 bases and J by 1 base, with 4 bases between them. CDR3 length: 12 amino acids. The V gene's germline CDR1 is MDHEN and CDR2 SYDVKM. CDR3 residues: CASSSSNYGYTF. Here the CDR3 DNA reads TGTGCCAGCAGTTCCAGTAACTATGGCTACACCTTC.

This clone showed up just once. The chain joins TRBV6-1 to TRBJ1-2; D perhaps matches TRBD1 (6 bases). The CDR3 has 15 amino acids. Trimming took 6 bases from V and 7 from J, leaving 21 bases between them. Germline loops: CDR1 MNHNS, CDR2 SASEGT. As DNA, the CDR3 is TGTGCCAGCAGCTATCCGGTTACAGGGACCTTTGGCTACACCTTC. Amino acids: CASSYPVTGTFGYTF.

This clone was recorded only once. This rearrangement joins TRBV11-2 to TRBJ2-2, with D possibly being TRBD1 (5 bases). This CDR3 is built from 15 residues. The germline V and J ends were trimmed by 7 bases and 7 bases, with 19 bases remaining between them. Germline CDR1 SGHAT, CDR2 FQNNGV. The CDR3 protein is CASTTGQGSGGELFF. The CDR3 coding sequence is TGTGCCAGCACTACCGGGCAGGGATCGGGCGGGGAGCTGTTTTTT.

This rearrangement joins TRBV7-6 to TRBJ1-1; possibly TRBD1 for D (5 bases). The CDR3 has 15 residues. Germline loops: CDR1 SGHVS, CDR2 FNYEAQ. V was shortened by 1 base and J by 4 bases, with 13 bases between the two germline ends. As DNA, the CDR3 is TGTGCCAGCAGCTTAGGCGGGGCCCGGGGCACTGAAGCTTTCTTT. Translating gives CASSLGGARGTEAFF.

The rearrangement joins TRBV4-2 to TRBJ2-7; 9 bases map to TRBD1. The CDR3 contains 17 residues. CDR1 is LGHNA and CDR2 is YNFKEQ in the germline V gene. V dropped 6 bases and J dropped 1; count of bases not matched to a gene: 13. In nucleotides, the CDR3 is TGTGCCAGCAGGAAATCACCGGGACAGGGTGTTTCCTACGAGCAGTACTTC. The encoded protein is CASRKSPGQGVSYEQYF.

The rearrangement uses TRBV7-9 and TRBJ1-5; D gene uncertain. This CDR3 is 13 amino acids long. CDR1 is SEHNR and CDR2 is FQNEAQ in the germline V gene (reference sequence). V was trimmed by 0 bases and J by 4 bases, leaving 4 bases between them. The CDR3 is CASSLAQNQPQHF. As DNA, the CDR3 is TGTGCCAGCAGCTTAGCTCAGAATCAGCCCCAGCATTTT.

This sequence joins TRBV6-5 and TRBJ2-7; D may be TRBD2 (6 bases). V was pared by 2 bases and J by 3 bases, with 11 bases between. Germline-derived CDR1 and CDR2 are MNHEY and SVGAGI. CDR3 length: 14 amino acids. The chain's CDR3 is CASSYDEGGYEQYF. DNA for the CDR3: TGTGCCAGCAGTTACGACGAGGGAGGCTACGAGCAGTACTTC.

The chain uses TRBV27 and TRBJ2-7; 8 bases are a match to TRBD2. The CDR3 totals 15 residues. In germline, CDR1 is MNHEY, CDR2 SMNVEV (reference sequence). Trimming at V came to 2 bases and at J to 2 bases, leaving 5 bases not matched to a gene. The DNA of the CDR3 is TGTGCCAGCAGTTTACTGTTTAGCGGGACCTACGAGCAGTACTTC. Translated: CASSLLFSGTYEQYF.

This chain connects TRBV5-8 to TRBJ1-2, with D uncertain. V dropped 1 base and J dropped 4 bases, with 11 bases sitting between them. CDR1 is SGHTS, CDR2 YDEGEE, per germline. CDR3 length: 14 amino acids. The CDR3 loop reads CASSLTGETYGYTF. CDR3 bases: TGTGCCAGCAGCTTGACCGGAGAGACCTATGGCTACACCTTC.

The chain links TRBV27 to TRBJ1-5, with D maybe TRBD1 (5 bases). Germline V gene lookup returns CDR1 MNHEY and CDR2 SMNVEV (reference sequence). The V end lost 4 bases, the J end lost 2 bases, and 12 bases lay between the germline ends. The CDR3 runs to 15 residues. The DNA of the CDR3 is TGTGCCAGCAGTTCCGGGACTTCGGGCAATCAGCCCCAGCATTTT. Protein sequence: CASSSGTSGNQPQHF.

The chain couples TRBV2 to TRBJ2-1, with 7 bases fitting TRBD1. From germline, CDR1 is SNHLY and CDR2 FYNNEI. The length of the CDR3 is 14 residues. The trim removed 6 bases at V and 7 bases at J, leaving 9 bases unmatched. DNA for the CDR3: TGTGCCAGCAGCCGGGACAGTAGCGTGAATGAGCAGTTCTTC. Encoded protein: CASSRDSSVNEQFF.

This clone has just one count. The rearrangement uses TRBV4-1 and TRBJ2-3; D is possibly TRBD2 (6 bases). V gave up 3 bases and J gave up 4 bases, with 14 bases separating them. This CDR3 is built from 15 residues. Germline values: CDR1 MGHRA, CDR2 YSYEKL. CDR3 amino acids: CASSQSRTIPDTQYF. DNA for the CDR3: TGCGCCAGCAGCCAGTCCCGGACTATCCCAGATACGCAGTATTTT.

The chain recombines TRBV5-4 with TRBJ2-7, with 9 bases lining up with TRBD2. V dropped 4 bases and J dropped 4; count of bases not matched to a gene: 6. The germline gives CDR1 SGHNT, CDR2 YYREEE (reference sequence). The length of the CDR3 is 14 residues. DNA of the CDR3: TGTGCCAGCAGCATTAGCGGGAGTGGGTACGAGCAGTACTTC. The encoded protein is CASSISGSGYEQYF.

The chain carries TRBV2 and TRBJ2-2; D is perhaps TRBD2 (5 bases). CDR1 is SNHLY and CDR2 is FYNNEI in the germline V gene. Deletions cut 6 bases from V and 2 bases from J, with 10 bases between. This CDR3 comprises 14 residues. Here the CDR3 DNA reads TGTGCCAGCAGCCGGACTTCTAACACCGGGGAGCTGTTTTTT. Translated: CASSRTSNTGELFF. The whole variable domain, remainder taken from reference TRBV2 and TRBJ2-2, is EPEVTQTPSHQVTQMGQEVILRCVPISNHLYFYWYRQILGQKVEFLVSFYNNEISEKSEIFDDQFSVERPDGSNFTLKIRSTKLEDSAMYFCASSRTSNTGELFFGEGSRLTVL.

The rearrangement uses TRBV2 and TRBJ2-1; D is uncertain. The CDR3 is 15 amino acids. The germline V gene encodes CDR1 SNHLY and CDR2 FYNNEI. V was pared by 5 bases and J by 2 bases, with 13 bases between. CDR3 protein: CASSSDIRPYNEQFF. The CDR3 DNA reads TGTGCCAGCAGTTCCGACATCCGACCCTACAATGAGCAGTTCTTC.

V is TRBV15 and J is TRBJ1-5, with D maybe TRBD1 (6 bases). From germline, CDR1 is LNHNV and CDR2 YYDKDF (reference sequence). Trimming took 0 bases from V and 6 from J, leaving 9 bases between them. The CDR3 runs 14 residues. The CDR3 DNA reads TGTGCCACCAGCAGAGACAGGGGTTCTCAGCCCCAGCATTTT. It is translated as CATSRDRGSQPQHF.

The J gene is TRBJ2-1, the V gene TRBV2, with 10 bases aligning to TRBD2. Trimming cost V 6 bases and J 0 bases; bases outside gene matches: 5. Germline assignment: CDR1 SNHLY and CDR2 FYNNEI. The CDR3 is made up of 16 amino acids. The CDR3 DNA reads TGTGCCAGCAGCGACCCTAGCGGGAGCTCCTACAATGAGCAGTTCTTC. It yields the protein CASSDPSGSSYNEQFF.

The J gene is TRBJ2-2, the V gene TRBV6-5; TRBD2 matches 12 bases. This CDR3 contains 15 residues. V dropped 9 bases and J dropped 0; count of bases not matched to a gene: 2. The germline V gene encodes CDR1 MNHEY and CDR2 SVGAGI. CDR3 coding DNA: TGTGCCAGTAGGACTAGCGGGACGAACACCGGGGAGCTGTTTTTT. Amino acid sequence: CASRTSGTNTGELFF.

This sequence joins TRBV18 and TRBJ1-2; the D is unclear. V was trimmed by 4 bases and J by 6 bases, leaving 6 bases between them. Germline V gives CDR1 KGHSH, CDR2 LQKENI. The CDR3 covers 11 residues. CDR3 DNA: TGTGCCAGCTCACACCGGGATGGCTACACCTTC. Protein: CASSHRDGYTF.